Listed below are T cell receptor beta chains from one sample, sequenced in a study of T cell repertoires in cytomegalovirus infection. These TCRs' antigens remain unknown. MiXCR was run by TCRdb on the reads, yielding one entry per CDR3 protein. The sample carries approximately 1,000,000 distinct CDR3 sequences, approximately 30% recorded once. The material sequenced was cultured CD8+ T cells from PBMCs, taken from culture after CMV antigen stimulation. The receptors shown here come from a human donor in good health (CMV status not recorded). Some clones in this sample may be carry-over from other donors' samples. The CDR3 runs from the conserved cysteine through the conserved F or W. The D gene is left open where the match is weak. Rows give clone size only sometimes, using once, few, many, or a class for an expanded clone.

V	D	J	size	CDR3	DNA
TRBV5-5	.	TRBJ1-5	.	CASSLVEGRQPQHF	TGTGCCAGCAGCTTGGTAGAAGGACGTCAGCCCCAGCATTTT
TRBV7-2	TRBD1	TRBJ1-5	many	CASSAGGQPQHF	TGTGCCAGCAGCGCAGGGGGGCAGCCCCAGCATTTT
TRBV19	.	TRBJ2-1	.	CASSLIAAERSSYNEQFF	TGTGCCAGTAGTCTGATAGCCGCTGAAAGGAGCTCCTACAATGAGCAGTTCTTC
TRBV4-1	TRBD1	TRBJ1-6	.	CASSQRQGGTYNSPLHF	TGCGCCAGCAGCCAACGACAGGGAGGGACCTATAATTCACCCCTCCACTTT
TRBV7-3	.	TRBJ2-1	.	CASSPSRGEQFF	TGTGCCAGCAGCCCGTCGAGGGGCGAGCAGTTCTTC
TRBV7-6	.	TRBJ2-2	.	CASSLGRVPNTGELFF	TGTGCCAGCAGCTTAGGCAGGGTCCCGAACACCGGGGAGCTGTTTTTT
TRBV20-1	TRBD2	TRBJ2-3	.	CSPRGLAGGGGTDTQYF	TGCAGTCCCAGGGGTCTAGCGGGGGGGGGCGGCACAGATACGCAGTATTTT
TRBV27	.	TRBJ1-6	.	CASSLSQSGSPLHF	TGTGCCAGCAGTTTATCTCAGTCCGGTTCACCCCTCCACTTT
TRBV12-3/TRBV12-4	.	TRBJ1-2	many	CASSHTGTDGYTF	TGTGCCAGCAGCCACACAGGGACCGATGGCTACACCTTC
TRBV4-1	.	TRBJ2-5	.	CASSQEVGVAEETQYF	TGTGCCAGCAGCCAAGAAGTCGGAGTAGCGGAGGAGACCCAGTACTTC
TRBV12-3/TRBV12-4	TRBD2	TRBJ2-3	.	CASSPGTTPDTQYF	TGTGCCAGCAGCCCCGGGACTACCCCAGATACGCAGTATTTT
TRBV28	.	TRBJ1-5	few	CASSFAGTRNQPQHF	TGTGCCAGCAGTTTCGCAGGAACTCGCAATCAGCCCCAGCATTTT
TRBV6-2/TRBV6-3	.	TRBJ1-3	.	CASSNGRPLSGNTIYF	TGTGCCAGCAGTAACGGACGGCCCCTCTCTGGAAACACCATATATTTT
TRBV15	TRBD1	TRBJ1-1	.	CATSTDKGQPTEAFF	TGTGCCACCAGCACAGACAAGGGACAGCCGACTGAAGCTTTCTTT
TRBV7-9	TRBD1	TRBJ1-6	few	CASSDTGVYSPLHF	TGTGCCAGCAGCGACACAGGGGTGTATTCACCCCTCCACTTT
TRBV27	TRBD1	TRBJ1-6	many	CASSWTGENSPLHF	TGTGCCAGCAGCTGGACAGGGGAGAATTCACCCCTCCACTTT
TRBV28	.	TRBJ1-1	.	CASSSRQIGADMAANTEAFF	TGTGCCAGCAGCTCCCGACAGATCGGGGCGGACATGGCCGCGAACACTGAAGCTTTCTTT
TRBV7-2	TRBD1	TRBJ2-1	.	CASSLRRDRANEQFF	TGTGCCAGCAGCTTGCGCCGGGACAGGGCCAATGAGCAGTTCTTC
TRBV7-6	.	TRBJ2-5	many	CASSLAPETQYF	TGTGCCAGCAGCTTAGCCCCAGAGACCCAGTACTTC
TRBV12-3/TRBV12-4	.	TRBJ2-3	many	CASRLSTDTQYF	TGTGCCAGCAGACTAAGCACAGATACGCAGTATTTT
TRBV2	.	TRBJ2-5	.	CASGVEFQETQYF	TGTGCCAGCGGGGTGGAATTCCAAGAGACCCAGTACTTC
TRBV7-2	.	TRBJ1-5	many	CASSPTSGNSNQPQHF	TGTGCCAGCAGCCCTACCTCGGGAAATAGCAATCAGCCCCAGCATTTT
TRBV5-6	.	TRBJ2-1	.	CASSSGGRVEQFF	TGTGCCAGCAGCTCGGGGGGCCGGGTTGAGCAGTTCTTC
TRBV4-3	.	TRBJ2-1	.	CASSQDVGRYNEQFF	TGCGCCAGCAGCCAAGATGTCGGACGGTACAATGAGCAGTTCTTC
TRBV4-1	.	TRBJ1-1	.	CASSRSHVTEAFF	TGCGCCAGCAGCCGCTCCCACGTCACTGAAGCTTTCTTT
TRBV18	TRBD1	TRBJ2-7	.	CASSLPGDRGSYEQYF	TGTGCCAGCTCACTACCGGGGGACAGGGGTTCCTACGAGCAGTACTTC
TRBV28	TRBD2	TRBJ2-3	.	CATFSGETDTQYF	TGTGCCACCTTTAGCGGGGAGACAGATACGCAGTATTTT
TRBV7-9	.	TRBJ1-1	.	CASSPRRVLDTEAFF	TGTGCCAGCAGTCCCAGGCGGGTTTTGGACACTGAAGCTTTCTTT
TRBV6-6	TRBD1	TRBJ1-2	.	CTSSNRDRVSRLNYGYTF	TGTACCAGCAGTAACCGGGACAGGGTTTCTCGTCTCAACTATGGCTACACCTTC
TRBV6-1	TRBD1	TRBJ1-2	.	CASSRGQAYGYTF	TGTGCCAGCAGTCGGGGACAGGCCTATGGCTACACCTTC
TRBV12-3/TRBV12-4	.	TRBJ2-7	.	CASTQGPGGGSYEQYF	TGTGCCAGCACCCAGGGGCCTGGCGGGGGTTCCTACGAGCAGTACTTC
TRBV20-1	.	TRBJ1-2	.	CSLGRTTNYGYTF	TGCAGCCTCGGCCGAACAACTAACTATGGCTACACCTTC
TRBV27	TRBD1	TRBJ2-5	.	CASSFEGTGESQYF	TGTGCCAGCAGTTTCGAGGGGACAGGGGAGTCCCAGTACTTC
TRBV5-6	.	TRBJ2-7	few	CASMGRSYEQYF	TGTGCCAGCATGGGTCGGTCCTACGAGCAGTACTTC
TRBV5-1	TRBD1	TRBJ1-2	.	CASSLNLGTDPNYDYTF	TGCGCCAGCAGCCTCAATCTCGGGACAGACCCTAACTATGACTACACCTTC
TRBV6-5	TRBD1	TRBJ1-2	few	CASRGYIIEGQGERGYYGYTF	TGTGCCAGCAGGGGCTATATTATCGAAGGGCAGGGGGAGCGTGGCTACTATGGCTACACCTTC
TRBV4-2	.	TRBJ1-2	few	CASSQGGDLTF	TGTGCCAGCAGCCAAGGGGGGGATCTCACCTTC
TRBV7-2	TRBD2	TRBJ2-1	.	CAGRMTSGGVYTYNEQFF	TGTGCCGGCAGGATGACTAGCGGGGGGGTTTATACCTACAATGAGCAGTTCTTC
TRBV5-1	TRBD2	TRBJ2-1	.	CASSLYPGGDLYNEQFF	TGCGCCAGCAGCCTCTATCCGGGGGGGGATTTGTACAATGAGCAGTTCTTC
TRBV18	.	TRBJ2-3	.	CASSPPPGWSTDTQYF	TGTGCCAGCTCACCACCGCCAGGCTGGAGCACAGATACGCAGTATTTT
TRBV5-6	.	TRBJ2-1	.	CASSLGRPANEQFF	TGTGCCAGCAGCTTGGGCAGGCCCGCCAATGAGCAGTTCTTC
TRBV7-2	.	TRBJ2-5	many	CASSWDSLWETQYF	TGTGCCAGCAGCTGGGACTCCCTTTGGGAGACCCAGTACTTC
TRBV10-3	TRBD1	TRBJ1-1	.	CAISGTGGEYTEAFF	TGTGCCATCAGTGGGACAGGGGGCGAGTACACTGAAGCTTTCTTT
TRBV3-1	.	TRBJ1-5	.	CASSQGTISNQPQHF	TGTGCCAGCAGCCAAGGGACCATAAGCAATCAGCCCCAGCATTTT
TRBV4-2	.	TRBJ2-7	.	CASSQGPGADEQYF	TGTGCCAGCAGCCAAGGTCCAGGGGCGGACGAGCAGTACTTC
TRBV6-5	.	TRBJ2-1	.	CASSSSGPTGNEQFF	TGTGCCAGCAGCTCTTCAGGCCCCACGGGGAATGAGCAGTTCTTC
TRBV7-9	TRBD1	TRBJ2-3	few	CASPDRVTDTQYF	TGTGCCAGCCCTGACAGGGTCACAGATACGCAGTATTTT
TRBV10-3	TRBD2	TRBJ2-5	.	CAISESGLGGETQYF	TGTGCCATCAGTGAGTCGGGCCTGGGAGGGGAGACCCAGTACTTC
TRBV12-3/TRBV12-4	.	TRBJ1-5	.	CASNSKGFVNQPQHF	TGTGCCAGCAATTCAAAGGGGTTCGTCAATCAGCCCCAGCATTTT
TRBV28	TRBD2	TRBJ2-1	.	CASSSRIAGALTYNEQFF	TGTGCCAGCAGTAGTAGAATAGCGGGGGCCCTTACCTACAATGAGCAGTTCTTC
TRBV7-2	.	TRBJ2-1	many	CASSELAFHEQFF	TGTGCCAGCAGCGAGCTAGCGTTCCATGAGCAGTTCTTC
TRBV7-6	.	TRBJ2-3	.	CASSLVNRVGDTQYF	TGTGCCAGCAGCTTAGTCAACAGGGTAGGAGATACGCAGTATTTT
TRBV20-1	.	TRBJ2-7	few	CSATRPLSYEQYF	TGCAGTGCTACCAGACCGCTATCCTACGAGCAGTACTTC
TRBV12-3/TRBV12-4	.	TRBJ1-1	.	CASSLGPAIEAFF	TGTGCCAGCAGTTTAGGCCCAGCAATCGAAGCTTTCTTT
TRBV5-6	TRBD2	TRBJ2-7	.	CASSLALAGVEQYF	TGTGCCAGCAGCTTGGCTCTAGCGGGGGTAGAGCAGTACTTC
TRBV7-8	.	TRBJ2-2	few	CASILRAGANTGELFF	TGTGCCAGCATCCTCCGGGCGGGGGCTAACACCGGGGAGCTGTTTTTT
TRBV7-8	.	TRBJ2-7	few	CASSLLYGSSKTYEQYF	TGTGCCAGCAGCTTATTGTATGGGTCCTCGAAAACCTACGAGCAGTACTTC
TRBV27	.	TRBJ2-1	many	CASTHRDSLGEQFF	TGTGCCAGCACCCATCGGGACTCCCTGGGTGAGCAGTTCTTC
TRBV7-3	.	TRBJ2-1	.	CASSFPGTNEQFF	TGTGCCAGCAGCTTCCCCGGAACCAATGAGCAGTTCTTC
TRBV5-6	.	TRBJ2-3	.	CASSLVRPYDTQYF	TGTGCCAGCAGCTTGGTCAGGCCGTACGATACGCAGTATTTT